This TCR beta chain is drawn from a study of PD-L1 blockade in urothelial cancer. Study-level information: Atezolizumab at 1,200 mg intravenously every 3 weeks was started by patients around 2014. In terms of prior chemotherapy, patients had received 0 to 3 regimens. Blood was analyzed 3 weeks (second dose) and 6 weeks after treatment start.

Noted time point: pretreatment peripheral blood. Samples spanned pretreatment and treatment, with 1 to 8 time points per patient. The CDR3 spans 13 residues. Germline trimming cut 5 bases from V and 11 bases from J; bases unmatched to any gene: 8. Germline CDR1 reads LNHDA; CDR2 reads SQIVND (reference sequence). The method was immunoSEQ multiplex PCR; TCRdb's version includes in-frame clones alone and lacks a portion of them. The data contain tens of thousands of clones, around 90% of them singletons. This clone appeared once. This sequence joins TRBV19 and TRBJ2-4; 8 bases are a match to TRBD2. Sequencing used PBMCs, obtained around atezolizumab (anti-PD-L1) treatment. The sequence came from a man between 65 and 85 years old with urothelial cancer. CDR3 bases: TGTGCCAGTAGTGATAACGGGAGGGGCGTTCAGTACTTC. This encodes CASSDNGRGVQYF.